This T cell receptor beta chain was found in a study of T cell repertoires in cytomegalovirus infection. For the study at large: Public TCR beta signatures indicated both CMV infection and matching HLA type.

General study findings and limits: CMV carriers having the relevant HLA were flagged by cumulative public TCR beta family frequency.

This clonotype was counted at least ten times. The antigen is not known. TCRdb recomputed calls from the reads with MiXCR, one row per CDR3 protein. The table includes under 800,000 distinct CDR3 sequences, 20% to 25% detected once. The CDR3 covers 15 residues. The germline V gene encodes CDR1 SEHNR and CDR2 FQNEAQ (reference sequence). The junction had 9 bases not matched to a gene; V was cut back by 5 bases and J by 6 bases. The sequence came from a human donor in good health (CMV status not recorded). Some clones in this sample may be carry-over from other donors' samples. This rearrangement joins TRBV7-9 to TRBJ1-1; 10 nucleotides align to TRBD1. What was sequenced was CD8+ T cells from PBMCs. Here the CDR3 reads CASSPWTGGGSEAFF. The CDR3 nucleotides read TGTGCCAGCAGCCCATGGACAGGGGGAGGCTCTGAAGCTTTCTTT.